The 15 T cell receptor beta chains given below trace back to one sample, sequenced in a study of CD4 T cells in relation to SARS-CoV-2 and coronaviruses. These receptors lack a known antigen. Clones were sequenced by immunoSEQ multiplex PCR, and TCRdb holds only the in-frame ones, with some missing. The sample carries 20,000 to 25,000 clones, 65% to 70% recorded once. Before the COVID-19 pandemic, during about 2010-2018, CD4+ T cells were taken from unexposed donors. After ten to eleven days of culture, CD4+ T cells were isolated. The source material was CD4+ T cells from PBMCs, cultured in vitro. The source of these receptors is a human donor in good health.

The V and J genes are TRBV7-2 and TRBJ1-2; 8 positions agree with TRBD1. The CDR3 is 13 amino acids. With V trimmed by 5 bases and J by 8 bases, 7 bases remained unmatched. CDR1 SGHTA and CDR2 FQGNSA come from the germline V gene. The CDR3 reads CASSPAGQGGYTF. The CDR3 DNA reads as TGTGCCAGCAGCCCCGCAGGACAGGGAGGCTACACCTTC.

This rearrangement joins TRBV4-1 to TRBJ2-5; either TRBD1 or TRBD2 may supply D (5 bases each). This CDR3 is 16 amino acids long. Germline lookup yields CDR1 MGHRA and CDR2 YSYEKL. Trimming took off 1 base at V and 5 bases at J, with 17 bases between the two ends. CDR3 nucleotides: TGCGCCAGCAGCCAAGGACGGGCCGGGGCCAAGGAGACCCAGTACTTC. As protein: CASSQGRAGAKETQYF.

This chain links TRBV5-1 with TRBJ2-1, with 10 nucleotides matching TRBD2. Germline CDR1 is SGHRS and CDR2 is YFSETQ. V gave up 0 bases and J gave up 10 bases; unmatched junction bases: 4. The CDR3 has 14 amino acids. CDR3 in amino acids: CASSLVGTSVEQFF. The CDR3 DNA sequence: TGCGCCAGCAGCTTGGTCGGGACTAGCGTCGAGCAGTTCTTC.

The genes are TRBV2 and TRBJ2-1; D is uncertain. Germline CDR1 reads SNHLY; CDR2 reads FYNNEI. This CDR3 region has 14 residues. V dropped 6 bases and J dropped 0 bases, with 9 bases sitting between them. CDR3 in DNA: TGTGCCAGCAGCCAACTCAGCTCCTACAATGAGCAGTTCTTC. This encodes CASSQLSSYNEQFF.

This clone has just a few counts. This chain links TRBV7-2 with TRBJ1-5; a weak D match, TRBD1 (5 bases). The CDR3 is 17 residues long. V was clipped by 5 bases and J by 0 bases, with 17 bases between them. Germline-derived CDR1 and CDR2 are SGHTA and FQGNSA. The CDR3 nucleotides are TGTGCCAGCAGCCCAGGGACGGCCCATCATAGCAATCAGCCCCAGCATTTT. Protein: CASSPGTAHHSNQPQHF.

The chain uses TRBV21-1 and TRBJ1-3. TRBV21-1 is designated a pseudogene. CDR3 length: 16 amino acids. The CDR3 DNA reads TGTGCCCTCCATTTCGGGCAGCCTCCCGCTGGAAACACCATATATTTT. This codes for CALHFGQPPAGNTIYF.

This clone occurred a few times. The chain joins TRBV19 to TRBJ1-2; perhaps TRBD1 as D (6 bases). Germline-derived CDR1 and CDR2 are LNHDA and SQIVND (reference sequence). The CDR3 consists of 14 residues. V gave up 1 base and J gave up 4 bases, with 10 bases separating them. The CDR3 here is CASSIGGQIYGYTF. As DNA, the CDR3 is TGTGCCAGTAGTATAGGGGGACAAATCTATGGCTACACCTTC.

In nucleotides, the CDR3 is TGTGCCAGTTTAACAGGGCAGGACACTGAAGCTTTCTTT. Residues: CASLTGQDTEAFF. The chain uses TRBV7-9 and TRBJ1-1, with D tentatively TRBD1 (6 bases). Germline CDR1 reads SEHNR; CDR2 reads FQNEAQ (reference sequence). This CDR3 is built from 13 residues. V lost 9 bases and J 3 bases, leaving 14 bases between the germline ends.

This clone was counted a few times. The chain combines TRBV4-1 with TRBJ2-2; D is possibly TRBD2 (5 bases). V was pared by 2 bases and J by 8 bases, with 18 bases between. The CDR3 spans 16 residues. Germline V gene sequence: CDR1 MGHRA, CDR2 YSYEKL. The CDR3 DNA reads TGCGCCAGCAGCCAACATGGCCGGGGTCTAGCTGGGGAGCTGTTTTTT. Encoded protein: CASSQHGRGLAGELFF.

This clone came up a few times. The chain joins TRBV9 to TRBJ1-3; D remains ambiguous. This CDR3 has 13 residues. CDR1 and CDR2 (germline): SGDLS, YYNGEE. Deletions cut 0 bases from V and 7 bases from J, with 8 bases between. The CDR3 reads CASSVEVGNTIYF. CDR3 in DNA: TGTGCCAGCAGCGTAGAGGTTGGGAACACCATATATTTT.

The J gene is TRBJ1-4, the V gene TRBV11-2; D uncertain. V lost 5 bases and J lost 4, with 11 bases in between. CDR1 SGHAT and CDR2 FQNNGV come from the germline V gene. The CDR3 is 14 amino acids. The CDR3 sequence: CASSELTSNEKLFF. CDR3 coding DNA: TGTGCCAGCAGCGAACTTACCAGTAATGAAAAACTGTTTTTT.

The J gene is TRBJ2-2, the V gene TRBV7-7; D possibly uses TRBD1 or TRBD2 (6 bases each). Looked up from germline, CDR1 is SSHAT and CDR2 is FNYEAQ (reference sequence). V gave up 4 bases and J gave up 4 bases, with 16 bases separating them. CDR3 length: 16 residues. CDR3 nucleotide sequence: TGTGCCAGCAGCTCAACGGGGGCGCCGGGCACCGGGGAGCTGTTTTTT. Amino acids: CASSSTGAPGTGELFF.

The chain carries TRBV5-1 and TRBJ2-7; 7 bases line up with TRBD2. The germline V gene encodes CDR1 SGHRS and CDR2 YFSETQ. The junction had 15 bases not matched to a gene; V was cut back by 3 bases and J by 3 bases. There are 17 residues in the CDR3. The CDR3 DNA is TGCGCCAGCAGCTCGCCAAATACGGGACTACCAGTCTACGAGCAGTACTTC. Amino acids: CASSSPNTGLPVYEQYF.

V usage is TRBV11-2 and J usage is TRBJ1-4; TRBD1 agrees at 8 bases. CDR1 is SGHAT, CDR2 FQNNGV, per germline. This CDR3 has 16 amino acids. The trim removed 2 bases at V and 5 bases at J, leaving 7 bases unmatched. CDR3 in amino acids: CASSLRVRGQNEKLFF. The CDR3 DNA is TGTGCCAGCAGCTTAAGGGTCAGGGGGCAAAATGAAAAACTGTTTTTT.

This clone was counted only a few times. The chain recombines TRBV7-9 with TRBJ2-2, with D possibly TRBD1 on 6 matching bases. CDR1 is SEHNR, CDR2 FQNEAQ, per germline (reference sequence). Trimming shortened V by 1 base and J by 1 base, and 7 bases separated the two germline ends. CDR3 size: 15 residues. The CDR3 loop is CASSLVQGNTGELFF. The CDR3 DNA follows: TGTGCCAGCAGCTTAGTACAGGGGAACACCGGGGAGCTGTTTTTT.